Shown below are 3 T cell receptor beta chains from a single sample sequenced in a study of blood T cell repertoires in COVID-19. Libraries were prepared by immunoSEQ multiplex PCR; TCRdb keeps only in-frame clonotypes and omits some of them. The repertoire has about 280,000 clones, nearly 90% of them found once; the top ten carry 1.7%. Input material: PBMCs or T cells enriched from blood (not recorded which). All receptors derive from a woman between 18 and 29 years old with acute COVID-19.

The gene calls are TRBV4-1 and TRBJ2-3, with 7 nucleotides matching TRBD1. Germline CDR1 is MGHRA and CDR2 is YSYEKL. Unmatched junction bases numbered 9, after V lost 5 bases and J lost 4 bases. This CDR3 contains 15 residues. The CDR3 nucleotides read TGCGCCAGCAGCTTGACAACAGGGGCCCCAGATACGCAGTATTTT. Protein product: CASSLTTGAPDTQYF.

The chain employs TRBV11-2 and TRBJ2-2; TRBD2 aligns across 9 bases. CDR3 size: 17 residues. With V trimmed by 5 bases and J by 5 bases, 12 bases remained unmatched. Germline assignment: CDR1 SGHAT and CDR2 FQNNGV. DNA of the CDR3: TGTGCCAGCAGCCCCCCCCTAGCGGGAACGGGGACCGGGGAGCTGTTTTTT. It is translated as CASSPPLAGTGTGELFF.

V is TRBV5-1 and J is TRBJ2-3; 10 bases are shared with TRBD2. V dropped 6 bases and J dropped 6; count of bases not matched to a gene: 10. The CDR3 is made up of 15 amino acids. From germline, CDR1 is SGHRS and CDR2 YFSETQ. CDR3 sequence: CASTRAGGPLDTQYF. CDR3 in DNA: TGCGCCAGCACCAGAGCGGGAGGGCCTCTCGATACGCAGTATTTT.